Below, 23 T cell receptor beta chains from the same sample are listed, as sequenced in a study of T cells in Graves' hyperthyroidism and ophthalmopathy. Amplification yielded TCR beta CDR3 regions, with RNA transcripts as the source. RT-PCR in the first round (using the HTBI primer set) targeted the TCR CDR3. Via MiXCR, TCRdb re-called the multiplex PCR reads, giving one row per CDR3 protein. The table lists some 740,000 distinct CDR3 sequences, 12% to 15% of them singletons. The sample was blood. The receptors were gathered from a woman aged 18-29 years with Graves' hyperthyroidism.

This clonotype was seen more than once but under ten times. This chain links TRBV12-3 or TRBV12-4 with TRBJ1-3; 8 nucleotides line up with TRBD1. The CDR3 has 15 residues. V dropped 6 bases and J dropped 4; count of bases not matched to a gene: 8. For the CDR3, the DNA is TGTGCCAGCAGCTCCCAGGGGGCTCCAGGAAACACCATATATTTT. It specifies CASSSQGAPGNTIYF.

Only a few counts were recorded for this clonotype. A read error may be the cause here, since a much bigger clone is one base away. Without the conserved terminal phenylalanine or tryptophan, this CDR3 likely stems from a read error. The chain joins TRBV12-3 or TRBV12-4 to TRBJ1-5; D is perhaps TRBD1 (6 bases). V lost 6 bases and J 5 bases, leaving 17 bases between the germline ends. The CDR3 totals 15 residues. CDR3 coding DNA: TGTGCCAGCAGCCTCTCACAGGGTACATATCAGCCCCAGCATTCT. Its translation: CASSLSQGTYQPQHS.

The table lists this clonotype with a few counts. The chain carries TRBV29-1 and TRBJ2-7; weak D call: TRBD2 (5 bases). The V and J ends lost 1 base and 0 bases respectively, with 10 bases between them. Per germline, CDR1 SQVTM and CDR2 ANQGSEA. The CDR3 loop spans 14 amino acids. The chain's CDR3 is CSVEGGRGSYEQYF. DNA for the CDR3: TGCAGCGTTGAAGGAGGGAGAGGCTCCTACGAGCAGTACTTC.

This clonotype was observed many times. The chain carries TRBV20-1 and TRBJ1-5; possible D gene TRBD1, 5 bases. Trimming took off 5 bases at V and 8 bases at J, with 22 bases between the two ends. The CDR3 totals 15 residues. Germline CDR1 DFQATT, CDR2 SNEGSKA (reference sequence). The CDR3 sequence is CSAVNRNFMLEPQHF. The CDR3 DNA is TGCAGTGCTGTAAACAGGAATTTTATGTTAGAGCCCCAGCATTTT.

At least ten counts were recorded for this clonotype. CDR3 nucleotides: TGCAGTGCTCAGGGCACAGGGGACACTGAAGCTTTCTTT. Its translation is CSAQGTGDTEAFF. The chain uses TRBV20-1 and TRBJ1-1, with TRBD1 identical over 7 bases. The V and J ends lost 5 bases and 3 bases, in that order; junction bases with no gene match: 6. Germline V gene sequence: CDR1 DFQATT, CDR2 SNEGSKA (reference sequence). This CDR3 is 13 amino acids long.

This clonotype appeared a few times. The J gene is TRBJ2-7, the V gene TRBV19; possibly TRBD1 or TRBD2 for D (5 bases each). Trimming took 10 bases from V and 5 from J, leaving 18 bases between them. The CDR3 loop spans 13 amino acids. CDR1 is LNHDA and CDR2 is SQIVND in the germline V gene (reference sequence). CDR3 DNA sequence: TGTGCCACAAGCAGGGACCTCGCGGACGAGCAGTACTTC. Encoded protein: CATSRDLADEQYF.

This clonotype was detected a few times. The chain carries TRBV18 and TRBJ2-1, with D possibly being TRBD1 or TRBD2 (6 bases each). The V gene lost 1 base and the J gene lost 5 bases, with 18 bases spanning the gap. Looked up from germline, CDR1 is KGHSH and CDR2 is LQKENI. This CDR3 has 17 residues. CDR3 loop: CASSPQLSGGGNNEQFF. As DNA, the CDR3 is TGTGCCAGCTCACCACAGCTTTCAGGAGGGGGGAACAATGAGCAGTTCTTC.

This clonotype has at least ten counts. The chain recombines TRBV13 with TRBJ2-3, with 12 bases that match TRBD2. Germline CDR1 reads PRHDT; CDR2 reads FYEKMQ (reference sequence). V lost 5 bases, J lost 2 bases, and 11 bases stayed unmatched. The CDR3 has 18 residues. The CDR3 DNA sequence: TGTGCCAGCAGCCCGCCCCAACTAGCGGGAGGTTCCACAGATACGCAGTATTTT. Translated, it gives CASSPPQLAGGSTDTQYF.

This clonotype was seen only a few times. The rearrangement uses TRBV6-1 and TRBJ2-3, with unresolved D. The CDR3 extends over 17 amino acids. The ends were cut back, 5 bases at V and 4 bases at J, with 22 bases in the middle. From germline, CDR1 is MNHNS and CDR2 SASEGT. DNA of the CDR3: TGTGCCAGCAGTTCGGTTCAAGGTTTTTGGTTAGCAGATACGCAGTATTTT. This gives the protein CASSSVQGFWLADTQYF.

Many counts were recorded for this clonotype. The gene calls are TRBV6-1 and TRBJ2-1, with D possibly being TRBD2 (6 bases). Trimming left V 3 bases short and J 7 bases short, with 19 bases between. CDR1 is MNHNS, CDR2 SASEGT, per germline. This CDR3 is built from 16 residues. The chain's CDR3 is CASSDPTSTRRNEQFF. In DNA form, the CDR3 reads TGTGCCAGCAGTGACCCTACTAGCACCCGGCGGAATGAGCAGTTCTTC.

This clonotype was picked up a small number of times. The J gene is TRBJ2-7, the V gene TRBV2; D might be TRBD1 (6 bases). There are 13 residues in the CDR3. Germline loops: CDR1 SNHLY, CDR2 FYNNEI. Trimming stripped 7 bases from V and 5 bases from J, with 15 bases between. The CDR3 sequence: CASMEAGVHEQYF. CDR3 DNA: TGTGCCAGCATGGAAGCAGGGGTCCACGAGCAGTACTTC.

This clonotype was seen repeatedly, ten times or more. The chain links TRBV7-2 to TRBJ1-6; TRBD1 might be the D (5 bases). This CDR3 region has 15 residues. V dropped 4 bases and J dropped 7 bases, with 14 bases sitting between them. The germline gives CDR1 SGHTA, CDR2 FQGNSA. The CDR3 sequence is CASSSTGRRNSPLHF. For the CDR3, the DNA is TGTGCCAGCAGCTCAACGGGACGGAGAAATTCACCCCTCCACTTT.

This clonotype was seen a few times. The chain is built from TRBV7-2 and TRBJ2-7, with 8 bases that match TRBD2. V dropped 4 bases and J dropped 6; count of bases not matched to a gene: 14. The CDR3 runs to 16 residues. Germline values: CDR1 SGHTA, CDR2 FQGNSA. The DNA for the CDR3 is TGTGCCAGCAGCTCGCCCCTAAAGAGCGGGAGAGGCGAGCAGTACTTC. Its protein is CASSSPLKSGRGEQYF.

This clonotype came up once. A much larger clone sits a single nucleotide away, making a read error possible. The chain couples TRBV3-1 to TRBJ2-7; TRBD2 is a possible D gene (5 bases). Germline V gives CDR1 LGHDT, CDR2 YNNKEL (reference sequence). The CDR3 has 14 residues. V gave up 3 bases and J gave up 7 bases, with 16 bases separating them. CDR3 nucleotide sequence: TGTGCCAGCAGCCAGGTGATGGGAGTGCGGGAGCAGTACTTC. Protein: CASSQVMGVREQYF.

V and J are TRBV6-2 or TRBV6-3 and TRBJ1-1; a weak D match, TRBD1 (6 bases). Germline V gene data show CDR1 as MNHEY and CDR2 as SVGEGT. V lost 6 bases and J 0 bases, leaving 17 bases between the germline ends. This CDR3 contains 16 residues. DNA for the CDR3: TGTGCCAGCAGAGGCTCGGCAGGGGACTTGAACACTGAAGCTTTCTTT. Amino acids: CASRGSAGDLNTEAFF.

This clonotype was found many times. The chain recombines TRBV18 with TRBJ1-5; D is possibly TRBD1 (5 bases). Germline CDR1 is KGHSH and CDR2 is LQKENI. This CDR3 is built from 15 residues. The ends were cut back, 2 bases at V and 0 bases at J, with 8 bases in the middle. This CDR3 reads CASSPGGYSNQPQHF. CDR3 coding DNA: TGTGCCAGCTCACCAGGGGGGTATAGCAATCAGCCCCAGCATTTT. Full variable domain (missing parts from reference TRBV18 and TRBJ1-5): NAGVMQNPRHLVRRRGQEARLRCSPMKGHSHVYWYRQLPEEGLKFMVYLQKENIIDESGMPKERFSAEFPKEGPSILRIQQVVRGDSAAYFCASSPGGYSNQPQHFGDGTRLSIL.

The V and J genes are TRBV10-3 and TRBJ2-3, with a weak D call TRBD2 (5 bases). This CDR3 has 16 residues. V lost 2 bases to trimming and J lost 4 bases, with 16 bases between them. Germline values: CDR1 ENHRY, CDR2 SYGVKD. The CDR3 here is CAISEGVRASADTQYF. The CDR3 region has the DNA TGTGCCATCAGTGAGGGCGTGAGGGCAAGCGCAGATACGCAGTATTTT.

This chain connects TRBV4-1 to TRBJ2-3, with 8 bases lining up with TRBD1. V gave up 3 bases and J gave up 3 bases; unmatched junction bases: 5. This CDR3 comprises 15 residues. CDR1 MGHRA and CDR2 YSYEKL come from the germline V gene. The CDR3 bases are TGCGCCAGCAGCCAGACAGGGGTCGGGACAGATACGCAGTATTTT. It is translated as CASSQTGVGTDTQYF.

The V gene is TRBV30, the J gene TRBJ1-5, with D perhaps TRBD1 (5 bases). CDR1 GTSNPN and CDR2 SVGIG come from the germline V gene (reference sequence). V lost 0 bases and J lost 5, with 8 bases in between. This CDR3 is built from 13 residues. CDR3 sequence reads: CAWSVGPDQPQHF. CDR3 DNA sequence: TGTGCCTGGAGTGTGGGGCCTGATCAGCCCCAGCATTTT. Full variable domain (rest looked up from reference TRBV30 and TRBJ1-5): SQTIHQWPATLVQPVGSPLSLECTVEGTSNPNLYWYRQAAGRGLQLLFYSVGIGQISSEVPQNLSASRPQDRQFILSSKKLLLSDSGFYLCAWSVGPDQPQHFGDGTRLSIL.

The CDR3, as DNA: TGTGCCACCAGTGATTTGCGGGGGAAACCCCAGCATTTT. This codes for CATSDLRGKPQHF. The chain recombines TRBV24-1 with TRBJ1-5; D perhaps matches TRBD1 (5 bases). CDR3 length: 13 amino acids. V shed 0 bases and J shed 10 bases, with 9 bases lying between them. The germline V gene has CDR1 KGHDR and CDR2 SFDVKD.

The table lists this clonotype with a few counts. The genes are TRBV7-9 and TRBJ2-1, with 9 bases lining up with TRBD2. The junction had 10 bases not matched to a gene; V was cut back by 2 bases and J by 8 bases. The CDR3 has 16 residues. Germline CDR1 SEHNR, CDR2 FQNEAQ (reference sequence). In DNA form, the CDR3 reads TGTGCCAGCAGCTTATCGGGCGGGAGGGCCTGGGATGAGCAGTTCTTC. Its protein is CASSLSGGRAWDEQFF.

This clonotype was observed at least ten times. This chain joins TRBV10-3 and TRBJ2-7, with 7 bases lining up with TRBD2. With 0 bases clipped from V and 6 bases from J, the junction kept 11 bases outside the gene matches. The CDR3 extends over 16 amino acids. Germline V gene lookup returns CDR1 ENHRY and CDR2 SYGVKD. CDR3 amino acids: CAISESIAGAGSEQYF. The CDR3 DNA is TGTGCCATCAGTGAGTCGATCGCGGGAGCCGGCTCCGAGCAGTACTTC.

The table lists this clonotype with many counts. The chain has TRBV29-1 and TRBJ1-1; D is unresolved. The germline gives CDR1 SQVTM, CDR2 ANQGSEA. CDR3 length equals 11 residues. Trimming took off 6 bases at V and 0 bases at J, with 5 bases between the two ends. The CDR3 loop reads CSVVMNTEAFF. CDR3 DNA: TGCAGCGTCGTGATGAACACTGAAGCTTTCTTT.